Listed here is a single TCR beta chain. Its antigen remains unidentified. The sample originates from a study of T cell responses to AZD1222 COVID-19 vaccine. Whole-study results and caveats: Two doses of AZD1222 preceded a rise in Spike-specific TCR breadth and depth.

V shed 3 bases and J shed 10 bases, with 10 bases lying between them. Germline V gives CDR1 SEHNR, CDR2 FQNEAQ (reference sequence). This CDR3 has 13 residues. The analysis combined second doses at about 4 or about 12 weeks. Assay: immunoSEQ multiplex PCR; the TCRdb copy retains only in-frame clones and omits some. Of about 90,000 clones listed, over 75% are singletons. The chain links TRBV7-9 to TRBJ1-6, with a tentative D call TRBD1 (6 bases). This sequence was found in an adult who received the AZD1222 COVID-19 vaccine. The sequencing used peripheral blood, collected 28 days after the second AZD1222 dose. CDR3 DNA: TGTGCCAGCAGCTTCCAGGGGCAGTCACCCCTCCACTTT. It encodes CASSFQGQSPLHF.